Listed here is a single T cell receptor (beta chain). Its specific antigen is unknown. The sample holds no much larger clone one base away, and base qualities are not on file. Receptor libraries were prepared by the immunoSEQ multiplex PCR assay. High-throughput TCR-beta CDR3 sequencing of genomic DNA from most patients was performed by Adaptive Biotechnologies. Processing in the source paper ran as follows. TCR sequencing data for some 19 patients were retrieved from Adaptive's ImmunoSEQ software; a few other patients were processed with MiXCR and VDJtools. CDR3 nucleotide sequences shared between donor and recipient were removed because their origin could not be assigned. To count as alloreactive, a clone needed at least 2-fold expansion over unstimulated cells and a minimum CFSE-low frequency of 0.002% (template counts) or 0.001% (read counts). Clones detected in sequenced pre-transplant spleen, lymph node, or MLR CFSE-low populations of the donor or recipient were defined as mappable. The cumulative frequency of alloreactive clones was calculated as a percentage of all sequences, weighted by copy number. Held by TCRdb, this immuneACCESS table contains in-frame sequences only and omits some clones. Under half of the omission traces to an unresolved V gene where checked; the cause of the rest is unknown. Clone size and V and J calls were adopted from that table, with D and trimming inferred from the DNA. In this sample the table shows roughly 50,000 clones, about 90% of which occur a single time. The ten largest clonotypes hold around 5.1% of the sample.

The trim is 0 bases for V and 1 base for J, with a gap of 3 bases between the germline ends. Inclusive of the bounding cysteine and phenylalanine, the CDR3 is 13 residues long. The kept DNA is CDR3 alone, 39 bases in frame from the first base. CDR1 and CDR2, per the germline V gene, are SGHDN and FVKESK. Blood samples were collected up to 4 times in the first month after transplant and then at least monthly when available. This sample was taken from a study of graft-versus-host responses after intestinal transplantation (dated by TCRdb to the early 2020s). Study-wide context: Recipients received multivisceral, liver-intestinal, or isolated intestinal transplants. The cohort enrolled about two dozen intestinal transplant recipients, one of whom was a retransplant, and 3 patients without pretransplant specimens were excluded. All recipients received anti-thymocyte globulin induction followed by maintenance tacrolimus and steroids for 3 to 4 years. Alloreactive clones were identified by sequencing pre-transplant mixed lymphocyte reaction products and comparing them with unstimulated pre-transplant donor and recipient T cells. A peak of at least 4% donor T cells among recipient peripheral blood mononuclear cells was the definition used for donor T cell macrochimerism. Samples from a few later patients were sequenced in-house on an Illumina MiSeq with MiXCR processing rather than by the commercial service. Graft-versus-host and host-versus-graft alloreactive T cell clones were tracked in the graft, circulation and bone marrow after intestinal transplantation using bulk TCR-beta CDR3 sequencing.

Summary of the overall study and its limitations: GvH clones were found in recipient bone marrow, and some of the GvH clones appeared earlier in ileal mucosa or blood, which is consistent with an intestinal mucosal origin. Conclusions were limited by the relatively low number and heterogeneity of intestinal transplant patients. Peak levels of circulating GvH clones were associated with declines in HvG clones early after transplant. Patients with donor T cell macrochimerism had high GvH to HvG T cell clonal ratios in their allografts.

The chain uses TRBV14 and TRBJ1-1, with no confidently assigned D gene. The material was PBMCs, obtained about 93 weeks after intestinal transplant. This TCR was sampled from a human patient who received an intestinal transplant, so some T cells may come from the graft donor. The CDR3 reads as follows: CASSQEENTEAFF. DNA sequence: TGTGCCAGCAGCCAAGAAGAGAACACTGAAGCTTTCTTT.